This passage covers 23 T cell receptor beta chains from one sample sequenced in a study of cytomegalovirus exposure and HLA in healthy donors. The PCR contained 60 Vbeta and 13 Jbeta primers. The assay was immunoSEQ multiplex PCR, and TCRdb's table has in-frame clones only and misses some. The repertoire includes about 120,000 clones, about 80% of them detected once, and 10% to 15% sits in the top ten. Sample: PBMCs. The receptors were sampled from a woman aged 40 to 55 in good health and CMV-seropositive.

This chain links TRBV7-9 with TRBJ1-6, with 7 bases fitting TRBD1. Looked up from germline, CDR1 is SEHNR and CDR2 is FQNEAQ (reference sequence). The V gene end was trimmed by 4 bases and the J gene end by 5 bases; junction bases not matched to a gene: 5. The CDR3 has 15 residues. The CDR3 bases are TGTGCCAGCAGCTGGCGACAGGGTCATAATTCACCCCTCCACTTT. As protein: CASSWRQGHNSPLHF.

This clone was seen a few times. This rearrangement joins TRBV6-1 to TRBJ1-1; no firm D call. Per germline, CDR1 MNHNS and CDR2 SASEGT. The V end lost 9 bases, the J end lost 11 bases, and 7 bases lay between the germline ends. CDR3 length: 8 residues. The CDR3: CASGLAFF. The CDR3 region has the DNA TGTGCCAGTGGGCTTGCTTTCTTT.

This clone was recorded a few times. The V and J genes are TRBV2 and TRBJ1-1; D possibly corresponds to TRBD1 (5 bases). Germline loops: CDR1 SNHLY, CDR2 FYNNEI. The CDR3 contains 13 residues. V was shortened by 6 bases and J by 7 bases, with 15 bases between the two germline ends. The CDR3 DNA is TGTGCCAGCAGCCTTGGGGGGTGGATTGAAGCTTTCTTT. The encoded protein is CASSLGGWIEAFF. The complete variable domain, with remaining parts taken from reference TRBV2 and TRBJ1-1, reads EPEVTQTPSHQVTQMGQEVILRCVPISNHLYFYWYRQILGQKVEFLVSFYNNEISEKSEIFDDQFSVERPDGSNFTLKIRSTKLEDSAMYFCASSLGGWIEAFFGQGTRLTVV.

This clone was detected once. The rearrangement joins TRBV18 to TRBJ2-2, with D tentatively TRBD2 (6 bases). This CDR3 comprises 16 residues. The germline V gene encodes CDR1 KGHSH and CDR2 LQKENI. The V gene lost 4 bases and the J gene lost 1 base, with 13 bases spanning the gap. The DNA of the CDR3 is TGTGCCAGCTCACTACCGACTAGAGTGAACACCGGGGAGCTGTTTTTT. As protein: CASSLPTRVNTGELFF.

The table lists this clone with a few counts. The V and J genes are TRBV19 and TRBJ1-2; 9 nucleotides match TRBD1. The germline V gene encodes CDR1 LNHDA and CDR2 SQIVND (reference sequence). The CDR3 has 16 amino acids. The trim removed 5 bases at V and 0 bases at J, leaving 7 bases unmatched. DNA of the CDR3: TGTGCCAGTAGTCCCTGGGGGGACAGGGCTAACTATGGCTACACCTTC. It translates to CASSPWGDRANYGYTF.

This chain links TRBV4-2 with TRBJ2-7, with 15 bases aligning to TRBD2. The V and J ends lost 1 base and 1 base, in that order; junction bases with no gene match: 5. The CDR3 contains 18 residues. CDR1 LGHNA and CDR2 YNFKEQ come from the germline V gene. The CDR3 spells CASSQAGLAGGLSYEQYF. In DNA form, the CDR3 reads TGTGCCAGCAGCCAAGCGGGACTAGCGGGGGGCCTTTCCTACGAGCAGTACTTC.

This chain links TRBV5-1 with TRBJ2-7, with 13 bases matching TRBD2. The V gene's germline CDR1 is SGHRS and CDR2 YFSETQ. This CDR3 is 15 amino acids long. V shed 6 bases, J shed 7 bases, and the junction held 10 bases outside the gene matches. The CDR3 DNA sequence: TGCGCCAGCACCATCACTAGCGGGGGGGCAGATGAGCAGTACTTC. Translation gives CASTITSGGADEQYF.

V usage is TRBV5-1 and J usage is TRBJ2-2; possibly TRBD1 for D (5 bases). Trimming cost V 1 base and J 6 bases, with 13 bases left between them. Germline V gene sequence: CDR1 SGHRS, CDR2 YFSETQ. CDR3 length: 15 amino acids. The CDR3 DNA reads as TGCGCCAGCAGCTTGCTGTCAGGGAAGGCCGGGGAGCTGTTTTTT. Protein sequence: CASSLLSGKAGELFF.

The genes are TRBV5-6 and TRBJ1-5, with TRBD1 matching over 7 bases. CDR1 SGHDT and CDR2 YYEEEE come from the germline V gene. The CDR3 runs 18 residues. V trimming: 6 bases; J trimming: 3 bases; junction bases outside the gene matches: 18. CDR3: CASIMEGQRVSFNQPQHF. The CDR3, as DNA: TGTGCCAGCATCATGGAGGGACAGCGAGTATCTTTCAATCAGCCCCAGCATTTT.

In this sample, this clone turned up a few times. This sequence joins TRBV11-2 and TRBJ2-3, with TRBD2 as a possible D gene (5 bases). Germline values: CDR1 SGHAT, CDR2 FQNNGV. The CDR3 runs 13 residues. Trimming cost V 5 bases and J 5 bases, with 11 bases left between them. DNA for the CDR3: TGTGCCAGCAGCACCCAACTAGAAGATACGCAGTATTTT. This encodes CASSTQLEDTQYF. Full variable domain (outside the CDR3, taken from reference TRBV11-2 and TRBJ2-3): EAGVAQSPRYKIIEKRQSVAFWCNPISGHATLYWYQQILGQGPKLLIQFQNNGVVDDSQLPKDRFSAERLKGVDSTLKIQPAKLEDSAVYLCASSTQLEDTQYFGPGTRLTVL.

Points on this clone: Other DNA sequences within the sample encode an identical CDR3. The chain uses TRBV19 and TRBJ2-3, with D possibly matching TRBD2 (7 bases). This CDR3 comprises 14 residues. The V gene's germline CDR1 is LNHDA and CDR2 SQIVND (reference sequence). V shed 11 bases and J shed 1 base, with 16 bases lying between them. CDR3 DNA sequence: TGTGCCTCACGATCCGGGGGGCGCACAGATACGCAGTATTTT. This codes for CASRSGGRTDTQYF. Based on the CDR3 plus reference TRBV19 and TRBJ2-3, the full variable domain is DGGITQSPKYLFRKEGQNVTLSCEQNLNHDAMYWYRQDPGQGLRLIYYSQIVNDFQKGDIAEGYSVSREKKESFPLTVTSAQKNPTAFYLCASRSGGRTDTQYFGPGTRLTVL.

V is TRBV12-5 and J is TRBJ1-1; unclear D gene. V dropped 2 bases and J dropped 7 bases, with 14 bases sitting between them. Germline CDR1 is LGHNT and CDR2 is FRNRAP. This CDR3 spans 14 amino acids. As DNA, the CDR3 is TGTGCTAGTGGTTTGCCCGGGAGTACCCATGAAGCTTTCTTT. Translation: CASGLPGSTHEAFF.

About this clone: The sample contains more than one DNA sequence encoding this CDR3. V usage is TRBV6-5 and J usage is TRBJ1-2; 10 nucleotides line up with TRBD1. The CDR3 consists of 14 residues. The V gene end was trimmed by 5 bases and the J gene end by 4 bases; junction bases not matched to a gene: 4. Per the germline V gene, CDR1 is MNHEY and CDR2 is SVGAGI. CDR3 loop: CASSRQGAGYGYTF. CDR3 nucleotides: TGTGCCAGCAGTCGACAGGGGGCGGGCTATGGCTACACCTTC.

This clone was seen only once. The rearrangement links TRBV5-1 to TRBJ2-3; TRBD2 agrees at 13 bases. Trimming cost V 4 bases and J 0 bases; bases outside gene matches: 2. Germline loops: CDR1 SGHRS, CDR2 YFSETQ. This CDR3 spans 16 amino acids. CDR3 region: CASSQGLAGSTDTQYF. The CDR3 bases are TGCGCCAGCAGCCAGGGACTAGCGGGAAGCACAGATACGCAGTATTTT.

This chain joins TRBV30 and TRBJ1-6; D not resolved. V lost 0 bases and J 8 bases, leaving 5 bases between the germline ends. The germline CDR1 and CDR2 sequences are GTSNPN and SVGIG (reference sequence). CDR3 length: 12 amino acids. CDR3 loop: CAWSVYDSPLHF. The CDR3 DNA reads as TGTGCCTGGAGTGTATATGATTCACCCCTCCACTTT.

This clone was detected a few times. The chain is built from TRBV6-8 and TRBJ2-7; D is ambiguous. The CDR3 loop spans 16 amino acids. Between the trimmed V and J ends, which lost 7 bases and 0 bases, there was a span of 19 bases. Germline CDR1 is MNHGY and CDR2 is SAAAGT. CDR3 bases: TGTGCCAGCATCTGTGCTTCAGGCCCTCGCTCCTACGAGCAGTACTTC. Its translation: CASICASGPRSYEQYF.

This chain joins TRBV14 and TRBJ2-2, with unresolved D. This CDR3 has 13 amino acids. CDR1 is SGHDN and CDR2 is FVKESK in the germline V gene. The V end lost 6 bases, the J end lost 1 base, and 6 bases lay between the germline ends. CDR3 coding DNA: TGTGCCAGCAGGCGACAGAACACCGGGGAGCTGTTTTTT. Translating gives CASRRQNTGELFF.

As concerns this clone: In the same sample, other DNA sequences code for this CDR3. The V and J genes are TRBV5-1 and TRBJ2-5; 11 bases map to TRBD2. Germline lookup yields CDR1 SGHRS and CDR2 YFSETQ. The CDR3 runs 14 residues. The V segment lost 5 bases and the J segment 4 bases; nucleotides outside the gene matches: 4. The CDR3 is CASRPGLAGETQYF. As DNA, the CDR3 is TGCGCCAGCAGGCCAGGACTAGCGGGAGAGACCCAGTACTTC.

This clone turned up a few times. CDR3 loop: CAWTLDRNTEAFF. The CDR3 bases are TGTGCCTGGACCCTAGACAGGAACACTGAAGCTTTCTTT. This chain joins TRBV30 and TRBJ1-1; possible D gene TRBD1, 5 bases. With 4 bases removed from V and 1 base from J, the gap between germline ends came to 10 bases. Germline loops: CDR1 GTSNPN, CDR2 SVGIG (reference sequence). The CDR3 is 13 amino acids.

The DNA of the CDR3 is TGTGCCAGCAGCCCTCTCCGACAGGCGCCGAACACCGGGGAGCTGTTTTTT. It encodes CASSPLRQAPNTGELFF. This chain links TRBV7-9 with TRBJ2-2; D might be TRBD1 (6 bases). The CDR3 extends over 17 amino acids. Germline V lookup: CDR1 SEHNR, CDR2 FQNEAQ (reference sequence). Between the trimmed V and J ends, which lost 5 bases and 0 bases, there was a span of 16 bases.

V usage is TRBV10-1 and J usage is TRBJ2-2; 9 bases align to TRBD1. Trimming removed 5 bases from V and 6 bases from J; junction bases left unmatched: 1. Germline V lookup: CDR1 WNHNN, CDR2 SYGVQD (reference sequence). The CDR3 runs 13 residues. The CDR3 DNA sequence: TGCGCCAGCAGTCGACAGGGGGCCGGGGAGCTGTTTTTT. Amino acids: CASSRQGAGELFF.

V is TRBV5-6 and J is TRBJ1-6; no clear D gene. The CDR3 spans 17 residues. V was trimmed by 1 base and J by 1 base, leaving 12 bases between them. In germline, CDR1 is SGHDT, CDR2 YYEEEE. This CDR3 reads CASSLSISGSYNSPLHF. In nucleotides, the CDR3 is TGTGCCAGCAGCTTGAGTATCTCAGGATCCTATAATTCACCCCTCCACTTT.

This clone has only one observation. J is TRBJ1-4 and V is TRBV4-1; 11 bases match TRBD1. The CDR3 covers 14 residues. Germline V gene data show CDR1 as MGHRA and CDR2 as YSYEKL. The ends lost 2 bases at V and 10 bases at J; junction bases unmatched: 3. Here the CDR3 reads CASSQPGQGGKLFF. DNA for the CDR3: TGCGCCAGCAGCCAACCGGGACAGGGGGGAAAACTGTTTTTT.